The 4 T cell receptor beta chains below all came from one sample that was sequenced in a study of cytomegalovirus exposure and HLA in healthy donors. The PCR used 60 Vbeta and 13 Jbeta primers. TCRdb's copy holds only in-frame clones and misses some; the assay was immunoSEQ multiplex PCR. The sample records hundreds of thousands of clones, roughly 73% being singletons. Sequenced input: PBMCs. These receptors came from a boy younger than 18 in good health and CMV-seronegative.

V gene TRBV20-1 combines with J gene TRBJ2-5; D is ambiguous. This CDR3 is built from 11 residues. Germline assignment: CDR1 DFQATT and CDR2 SNEGSKA (reference sequence). V was clipped by 1 base and J by 5 bases, with 5 bases between them. CDR3 loop: CSARAVETQYF. DNA of the CDR3: TGCAGTGCTAGAGCGGTGGAGACCCAGTACTTC.

This clone was observed a few times. The gene calls are TRBV20-1 and TRBJ1-2; D may be TRBD1 (6 bases). CDR3 length: 11 residues. CDR1 is DFQATT, CDR2 SNEGSKA, per germline (reference sequence). Between the trimmed V and J ends, which lost 6 bases and 4 bases, there was a span of 9 bases. CDR3 residues: CSAKGGYGYTF. The CDR3 region has the DNA TGCAGTGCCAAAGGGGGCTATGGCTACACCTTC.

The V and J genes are TRBV30 and TRBJ1-1; D is possibly TRBD1 (5 bases). Trimming removed 0 bases from V and 4 bases from J, with 9 bases in between. Germline V gene sequence: CDR1 GTSNPN, CDR2 SVGIG (reference sequence). This CDR3 has 13 residues. CDR3 region: CAWSVTRVTEAFF. CDR3 in DNA: TGTGCCTGGAGTGTAACCAGGGTCACTGAAGCTTTCTTT.

The chain employs TRBV15 and TRBJ2-5; 8 bases agree with TRBD1. The J call may be incorrect, as the DNA end agrees better with TRBJ2-7. Germline CDR1 is LNHNV and CDR2 is YYDKDF (reference sequence). The CDR3 runs to 13 residues. CDR3 sequence: CATRQGSSYEQYF. The CDR3 DNA reads as TGTGCCACCCGACAGGGGAGCTCCTACGAGCAGTACTTC.